This TCR beta chain stems from a study of shared clonotypes between healthy human individuals (dated by TCRdb to about 2020). Notes on the research overall: A couple of women and a few men aged 18 to 49 years were included in the cohort. Leukapheresis yielded between about 0.85 and 9.5 billion PBMCs per donor. For each donor, CD4 naive and CD4 memory were each run on three plates, CD8 naive on two plates, and CD8 memory on one plate. Libraries were prepared and TCR repertoires were sequenced by different laboratories using diverse techniques, in order to increase sequencing depth and limit assay-specific biases. Blood TCR repertoires of 5 or 6 healthy adults were deeply sequenced to estimate repertoire size and the extent of clonotype sharing between individuals.

About this clone: Its antigen is unknown. Base-call qualities are not available, and no considerably larger clone is one nucleotide away.

TCR CDR3 regions were amplified from genomic DNA by multiplex PCR using the deep immunoSEQ assay. Genomic DNA extracted from each cell subset was distributed evenly over all wells of several immunoSEQ 96-well plates, and each plate served as one replicate. Each replicate PCR for sorted subsets received around 0.2 ug genomic DNA, equal to some 32,000 T cell genomes. Purified libraries were quantified with a Qubit 3.0 fluorometer, sized on a Bioanalyzer 2100, and re-quantified with the KAPA Library Quantification kit. Every immunoSEQ 96-well plate was sequenced on a separate single-read 150-cycle Illumina NextSeq 550 flow cell. As for the original processing: Because only junctional sequences without quality scores were contained in the immunoSEQ output, filtering matching that applied to full-length reads could not be performed. To assign V/J genes and CDR3, sequences were annotated against IMGT germline references using PyIR, a Python wrapper for IgBLAST v1.9. Any read was removed if the V/J assignment was weak (E-value above 1e-6), the CDR3 was missing, or the read contained stop codons, out-of-frame junctions, or ambiguous translated residues. A V3J clonotype was defined by an identical inferred V gene, J gene, and CDR3 amino acid sequence. Percentage overlap between repertoires was calculated by dividing the number of shared unique clonotypes by the size of the smaller repertoire. Richness of each repertoire was evaluated using RTK rarefaction, the Chao1 estimator, and Recon v2.1 estimates of unobserved clonotypes. OLGA was used to compute generation probabilities for all TCRbeta clonotypes that the gDNA method yielded from a few donors. TCRdb's version of the immuneACCESS table is confined to in-frame rearrangements and falls short of the full clone set. An unresolved V gene accounts for under half of the shortfall where checked; the remainder is of unknown origin. The V and J calls and clone size come from that table; D and trimming were worked out from the DNA. The sample data list about 700,000 clones, and roughly 70% of these were observed just once. The ten largest account for over 1.5% of the sample.

General findings and caveats noted by the study authors: Sampling was restricted to blood, and TCR repertoires in tissue are likely to differ from TCR repertoires in blood. Incomplete sequencing was indicated by rarefaction of sorted-subset datasets, despite the large sequencing depth. When a few donors were compared, the shared fraction of clonotypes was around 5% for naive CD4, more than 3% for naive CD8, roughly 2.5% for memory CD4, and around 0.37% for memory CD8. The genetic and exposure-history diversity represented was limited by the small number of donors. Based on pairwise subsampling, the degree of clonotype sharing among donors was expected to be affected by sequencing depth. Naive subsets generally had larger estimated clonotype richness than memory subsets did. Compared with non-shared clonotypes, the clonotypes found in all four sorted-subset donors had higher generation probabilities.

Healthy HIV-negative adults with no recently reported acute infections or vaccinations were included as donors. Only Caucasian adults living in Nashville, Tennessee, USA were represented among the donors. CD4+ T cells were enriched by magnetic negative selection, after which naive cells were positively selected on CD45RA and the negative fraction was taken as the memory subset. Blood was obtained by leukapheresis, after which PBMCs were separated by Ficoll-Histopaque density gradient centrifugation and cryopreserved in liquid nitrogen vapor phase. Analytical flow cytometry was used to check the purity and quantity of each magnetically sorted T cell population. From each sorted fraction, genomic DNA was isolated and quantified by UV absorbance on a Nanodrop 2000c. Compared with germline, V lacks 10 bases and J lacks 10 bases; bases without a gene match: 10. CDR1 and CDR2 were assigned from the germline V gene as SNHLY and FYNNEI. CDR3 length: 12 amino acids, cysteine to phenylalanine. Only the CDR3 part of the read is kept: 36 bases, read in frame from the first base.

The chain is made from TRBV2 and TRBJ2-1; 7 junctional bases match TRBD1. The receptor was derived from a woman aged 25 to 45 in good health. The sample taken for sequencing was memory CD4+ T cells sorted from blood. This specimen's cell subset or site label, interpreted: CD45RA-negative fraction. The DNA sequence reads TGTGCCACCGGACAGGACCTCGGGGAGCAGTTCTTC. Its protein product is CATGQDLGEQFF.